This T cell receptor beta chain was sequenced for a study of T cell responses to AZD1222 COVID-19 vaccine. Study results and limitations: Vaccine-associated CD4 TCRs ranged over spike, dominating at 160-218 and 743-854. Most donors were white British, females outnumbered males, and clonal diversity was possibly underestimated.

The table came from immunoSEQ multiplex PCR; TCRdb's copy has only in-frame clones and leaves some out. The data contain fewer than 200,000 clones, about 90% of them seen just once; the ten biggest clones take up 4% to 5.5%. The CDR3 has 13 amino acids. V was clipped by 4 bases and J by 5 bases, with 15 bases between them. Germline-derived CDR1 and CDR2 are SQVTM and ANQGSEA. Notes on this clone: Its antigen is as yet unknown.

The TCR comes from an adult in good health. This sample comprised peripheral blood, obtained on day 0 of MenACWY control vaccination. The V and J genes are TRBV29-1 and TRBJ2-7; D is undetermined. The DNA for the CDR3 is TGCAGCGTTGGGCAGTCCGTTGAGCACGAGCAGTACTTC. Its translation: CSVGQSVEHEQYF.